Sequencing of this TCR beta chain was carried out in a study of T cell responses to AZD1222 COVID-19 vaccine. Study-wide background: Pooled samples include second doses given at about 4 or 12 weeks.

TCRdb's copy holds only in-frame clones and misses some; the assay was immunoSEQ multiplex PCR. The sample lists about 100,000 clones; about 85% were seen once. Note on this clone: The germline gene is not matched at one end of the junction; a read error may be the cause.

This CDR3 contains 15 residues. Germline V gene sequence: CDR1 MNHNS, CDR2 SASEGT. The chain recombines TRBV6-1 with TRBJ1-1, with D perhaps TRBD1 (5 bases). The clonotype comes from an adult in good health. The material was peripheral blood, obtained on day 0 of AZD1222 vaccination. CDR3 sequence reads: CASSEGAQRGTEAFF. The CDR3 nucleotides read TGTGCCAGCAGCGAAGGGGCCCAGAGAGGCACTGAAGCTTTCTTT.